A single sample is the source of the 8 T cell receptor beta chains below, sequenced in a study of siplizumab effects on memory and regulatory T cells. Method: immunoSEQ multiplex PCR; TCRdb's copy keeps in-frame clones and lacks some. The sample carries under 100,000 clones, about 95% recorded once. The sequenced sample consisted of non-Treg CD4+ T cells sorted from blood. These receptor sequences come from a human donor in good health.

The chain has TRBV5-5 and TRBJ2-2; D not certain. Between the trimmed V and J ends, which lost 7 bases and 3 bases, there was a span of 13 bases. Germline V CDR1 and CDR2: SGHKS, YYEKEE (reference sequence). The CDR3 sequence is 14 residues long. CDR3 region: CASFKGLYTGELFF. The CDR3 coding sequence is TGTGCCAGCTTCAAAGGGCTTTACACCGGGGAGCTGTTTTTT.

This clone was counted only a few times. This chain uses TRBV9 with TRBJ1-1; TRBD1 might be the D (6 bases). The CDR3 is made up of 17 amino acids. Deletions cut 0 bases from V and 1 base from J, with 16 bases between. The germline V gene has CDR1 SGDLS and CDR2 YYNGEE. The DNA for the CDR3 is TGTGCCAGCAGCGTAGCCCCAGGGAGGGGGTCGAACACTGAAGCTTTCTTT. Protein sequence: CASSVAPGRGSNTEAFF.

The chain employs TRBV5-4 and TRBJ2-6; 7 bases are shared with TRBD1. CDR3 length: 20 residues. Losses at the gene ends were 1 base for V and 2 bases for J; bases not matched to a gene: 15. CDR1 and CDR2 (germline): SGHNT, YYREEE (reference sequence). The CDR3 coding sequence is TGTGCCAGCAGCTTGAGGCCCCGGGACAGAAGCTTGGCTGGGGCCAACGTCCTGACTTTC. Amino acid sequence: CASSLRPRDRSLAGANVLTF.

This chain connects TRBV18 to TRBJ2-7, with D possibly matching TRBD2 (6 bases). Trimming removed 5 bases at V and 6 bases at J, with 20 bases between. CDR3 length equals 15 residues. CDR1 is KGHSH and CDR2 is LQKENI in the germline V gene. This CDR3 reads CASSAAGMGGSEQYF. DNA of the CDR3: TGTGCCAGCTCAGCGGCCGGGATGGGGGGTTCCGAGCAGTACTTC.

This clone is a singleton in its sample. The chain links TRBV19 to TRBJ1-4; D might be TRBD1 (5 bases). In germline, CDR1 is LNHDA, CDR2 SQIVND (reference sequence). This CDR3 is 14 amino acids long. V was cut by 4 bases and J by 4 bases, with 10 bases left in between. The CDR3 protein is CASSTPGLNEKLFF. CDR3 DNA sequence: TGTGCCAGTAGTACCCCGGGACTTAATGAAAAACTGTTTTTT.

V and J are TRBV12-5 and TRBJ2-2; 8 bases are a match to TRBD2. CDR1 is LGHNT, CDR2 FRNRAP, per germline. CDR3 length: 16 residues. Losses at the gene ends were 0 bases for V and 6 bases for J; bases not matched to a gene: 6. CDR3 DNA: TGTGCTAGTGGTTTGGTGCCGAGCGGGAGAGCCGGGGAGCTGTTTTTT. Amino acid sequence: CASGLVPSGRAGELFF.

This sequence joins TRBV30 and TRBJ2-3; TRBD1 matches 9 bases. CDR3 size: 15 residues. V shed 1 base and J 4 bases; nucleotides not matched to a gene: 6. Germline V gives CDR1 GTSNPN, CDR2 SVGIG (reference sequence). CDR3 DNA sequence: TGTGCCTGGAGTGAAAAAACAGGGGGCGCAGATACGCAGTATTTT. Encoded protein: CAWSEKTGGADTQYF.

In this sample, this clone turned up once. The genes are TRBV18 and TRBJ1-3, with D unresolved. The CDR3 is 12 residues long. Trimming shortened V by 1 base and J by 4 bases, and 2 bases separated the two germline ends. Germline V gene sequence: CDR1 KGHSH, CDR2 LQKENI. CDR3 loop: CASSPQGNTIYF. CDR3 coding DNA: TGTGCCAGCTCACCACAGGGAAACACCATATATTTT.